This TCR beta chain was retrieved from a study of T cells expressing NK-cell markers. Turning to the study itself: Beta-chain profiling covered CD3+CD56+NKG2C+, CD3+CD56+NKG2C- and CD3+CD56-NKG2C+ sorted subsets.

Study conclusions and caveats: Six or seven donors carried dominant NKG2C+ clonotypes that made up about 1.0-7.5% of their CD8+ T cells.

TCRdb reanalyzed the 5' RACE reads and collapses them to one entry per CDR3 protein, without DNA. Its clone listing holds 140,000 to 150,000 distinct CDR3 sequences. CDR3 length equals 15 residues. Germline loops: CDR1 SGHAT, CDR2 FQNNGV. As regards this clonotype: What it binds is unknown.

The sequencing sample was made of blood T cells: a sorted CD56 or NKG2C T cell subset, CD4+ or CD8+ T cells, or bulk PBMC T cells (not recorded which). This chain uses TRBV11-2 with TRBJ2-1; TCRdb's D call of TRBD1 is untestable without DNA. The receptor comes from a man between 18 and 29 years old in good health. The CDR3 is CASSLRDWATDEQFF.